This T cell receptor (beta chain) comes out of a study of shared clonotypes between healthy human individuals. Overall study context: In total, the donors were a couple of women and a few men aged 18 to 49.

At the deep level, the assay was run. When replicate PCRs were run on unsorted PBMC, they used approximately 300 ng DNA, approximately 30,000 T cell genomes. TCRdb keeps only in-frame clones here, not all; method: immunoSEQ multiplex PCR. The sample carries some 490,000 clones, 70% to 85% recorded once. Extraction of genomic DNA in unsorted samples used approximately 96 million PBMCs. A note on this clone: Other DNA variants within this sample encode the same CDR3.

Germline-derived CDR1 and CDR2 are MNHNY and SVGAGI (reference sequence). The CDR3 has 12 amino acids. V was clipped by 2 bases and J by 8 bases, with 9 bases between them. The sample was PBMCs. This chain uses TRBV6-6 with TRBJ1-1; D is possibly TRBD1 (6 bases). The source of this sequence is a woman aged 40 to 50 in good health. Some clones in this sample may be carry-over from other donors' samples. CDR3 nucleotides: TGTGCCAGCAGTTACCAAACAGGGGAAGCTTTCTTT. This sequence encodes CASSYQTGEAFF.